A single sample gave rise to the 18 T cell receptor beta chains below, sequenced in a study of blood T cells in healthy people across ages. Combining a sample-barcoded 5' primer with a J-beta primer mix, a second PCR ran for roughly 7 to 11 cycles. One entry per CDR3 protein results from TCRdb running MiXCR on the 5' RACE reads. The sample carries some 1.4 million distinct CDR3 sequences, around two fifths recorded once. What was sequenced was blood. These receptors all stem from a woman between 18 and 29 years old in good health.

Here the CDR3 reads CASSLGLAEAFF. The CDR3 DNA is TGTGCCAGCAGCTTAGGATTGGCCGAAGCTTTCTTT. This chain connects TRBV7-2 to TRBJ1-1; no clear D. This CDR3 comprises 12 residues. The V and J ends lost 1 base and 8 bases respectively, with 8 bases between them. CDR1 and CDR2 (germline): SGHTA, FQGNSA.

With respect to this clonotype: Germline and junction disagree at one end, which may indicate a read error. The chain employs TRBV7-7 and TRBJ2-4; 9 bases map to TRBD1. The J call may be incorrect, as the DNA end agrees better with TRBJ2-7. Germline CDR1 is SSHAT and CDR2 is FNYEAQ (reference sequence). CDR3 length: 13 residues. The CDR3 region has the DNA TGTGCTAGCAACAGGGGGCTGACCTACGAGCAGTACTTC. Translated: CASNRGLTYEQYF.

The chain links TRBV2 to TRBJ2-1; D is tentatively TRBD1 or TRBD2 (5 bases each). The CDR3 is made up of 15 amino acids. The V end was cut by 6 bases, the J end by 7 bases, with 19 bases between. The V gene's germline CDR1 is SNHLY and CDR2 FYNNEI. The CDR3 sequence is CASRRAAGTNNEQFF. In DNA, the CDR3 is TGTGCCAGCAGGCGGGCGGCCGGGACGAATAATGAGCAGTTCTTC.

This clonotype has ten or more counts. The rearrangement joins TRBV20-1 to TRBJ2-7, with unresolved D. Germline V CDR1 and CDR2: DFQATT, SNEGSKA (reference sequence). CDR3 length: 11 amino acids. Trimming cost V 6 bases and J 3 bases, with 9 bases left between them. The CDR3, as DNA: TGCAGTGCCCACGACCTCTACGAGCAGTACTTC. Translating gives CSAHDLYEQYF.

The chain recombines TRBV11-1 with TRBJ2-3, with D maybe TRBD2 (5 bases). CDR1 is SGHAT and CDR2 is FQDESV in the germline V gene (reference sequence). Deletions cut 5 bases from V and 4 bases from J, with 10 bases between. CDR3 length equals 13 residues. The CDR3 nucleotides are TGTGCCAGCAGCGGGCGGGCGGCAGATACGCAGTATTTT. The encoded protein is CASSGRAADTQYF.

The chain links TRBV11-3 to TRBJ2-5; D possibly corresponds to TRBD2 (5 bases). V gave up 0 bases and J gave up 11 bases, with 19 bases separating them. Germline CDR1 is SGHNT and CDR2 is YENEEA. The CDR3 is 15 residues long. In DNA, the CDR3 is TGTGCCAGCAGCTTAGAAGGCCTAGCCGGCGATGAGCAGTACTTC. It is translated as CASSLEGLAGDEQYF.

This clonotype was recorded a few times. J is TRBJ1-2 and V is TRBV25-1; possibly TRBD1 for D (6 bases). CDR1 is MGHDK, CDR2 SYGVNS, per germline. There are 14 residues in the CDR3. V lost 6 bases, J lost 8 bases, and 19 bases lay in between. The CDR3 DNA is TGTGCCAGCAGGGAACAGGGTAGTTCCAGGGGCTACACCTTC. Its translation is CASREQGSSRGYTF.

This clonotype was seen more than once but under ten times. V usage is TRBV4-1 and J usage is TRBJ2-3; D may be TRBD2 (5 bases). Trimming stripped 4 bases from V and 0 bases from J, with 23 bases between. The CDR3 extends over 19 amino acids. Germline V lookup: CDR1 MGHRA, CDR2 YSYEKL. The DNA of the CDR3 is TGCGCCAGCAGCCTTACTAAGGCTAGCTACACTTCTAGCACAGATACGCAGTATTTT. Residues: CASSLTKASYTSSTDTQYF.

This clonotype was observed a few times. The gene calls are TRBV3-1 and TRBJ2-3; D uncertain. The CDR3 runs to 14 residues. The germline V and J ends were trimmed by 5 bases and 6 bases, with 15 bases remaining between them. Germline CDR1 LGHDT, CDR2 YNNKEL (reference sequence). The CDR3 loop is CASSKDLDEDTQYF. For the CDR3, the DNA is TGTGCCAGCAGCAAGGACCTGGACGAGGATACGCAGTATTTT.

This rearrangement joins TRBV30 to TRBJ2-5; D not resolved. The CDR3 totals 11 residues. Germline-derived CDR1 and CDR2 are GTSNPN and SVGIG (reference sequence). The V and J ends lost 2 bases and 10 bases respectively, with 11 bases between them. CDR3 protein: CAWSSQAFQYF. The CDR3 region has the DNA TGTGCCTGGAGTTCTCAGGCTTTCCAGTACTTC. Based on the CDR3 plus reference TRBV30 and TRBJ2-5, the full variable domain is SQTIHQWPATLVQPVGSPLSLECTVEGTSNPNLYWYRQAAGRGLQLLFYSVGIGQISSEVPQNLSASRPQDRQFILSSKKLLLSDSGFYLCAWSSQAFQYFGPGTRLLVL.

The V and J genes are TRBV4-1 and TRBJ1-1; D is undetermined. Trimming shortened V by 2 bases and J by 5 bases, and 12 bases separated the two germline ends. Germline assignment: CDR1 MGHRA and CDR2 YSYEKL. This CDR3 is built from 14 residues. The CDR3 reads CASSQMGKETEAFF. The DNA of the CDR3 is TGCGCCAGCAGCCAAATGGGGAAGGAGACTGAAGCTTTCTTT.

V gene TRBV6-1 combines with J gene TRBJ2-6; 8 bases map to TRBD1. Germline V gene data show CDR1 as MNHNS and CDR2 as SASEGT. J lost 4 bases, V lost 6 bases, and 5 bases had no gene match. The CDR3 contains 15 residues. In nucleotides, the CDR3 is TGTGCCAGCAGGGGACAGGTAACCGGGGCCAACGTCCTGACTTTC. Its translation is CASRGQVTGANVLTF.

This clonotype was detected only a few times. This chain uses TRBV7-9 with TRBJ2-7, with 10 bases matching TRBD2. CDR3 length equals 15 residues. V was clipped by 1 base and J by 7 bases; unmatched bases: 7. CDR1 is SEHNR, CDR2 FQNEAQ, per germline (reference sequence). CDR3 region: CASSLVGTSVEEQYF. Here the CDR3 DNA reads TGTGCCAGCAGCTTAGTTGGGACTAGCGTGGAGGAGCAGTACTTC.

The rearrangement joins TRBV28 to TRBJ2-7, with 9 bases aligning to TRBD1. Germline V lookup: CDR1 MDHEN, CDR2 SYDVKM. CDR3 length equals 15 residues. Losses at the gene ends were 4 bases for V and 2 bases for J; bases not matched to a gene: 6. The CDR3 region is CASSSSTGGAYEQYF. The CDR3 coding sequence is TGTGCCAGCAGTTCCTCGACAGGGGGGGCCTACGAGCAGTACTTC.

This clonotype has only a few counts. The chain recombines TRBV12-3 or TRBV12-4 with TRBJ2-7; possibly TRBD1 or TRBD2 for D (5 bases each). V was cut by 1 base and J by 0 bases, with 10 bases left in between. The CDR3 spans 15 residues. This chain's CDR3 is CASSLDTGTSYEQYF. The CDR3 nucleotides read TGTGCCAGCAGTTTAGATACCGGGACCTCCTACGAGCAGTACTTC.

This clonotype was picked up one time. CDR3 sequence reads: CASSPPGQWGETQYF. In nucleotides, the CDR3 is TGTGCCAGCAGTCCTCCGGGACAGTGGGGGGAGACCCAGTACTTC. The chain is built from TRBV2 and TRBJ2-7; TRBD1 aligns across 7 bases. The DNA end is more similar to TRBJ2-5, so the J call may be wrong. Per germline, CDR1 SNHLY and CDR2 FYNNEI. This CDR3 spans 15 amino acids.

Concerning this clonotype itself: A much bigger clone sits one base away, suggesting this may be a read error. V gene TRBV6-5 combines with J gene TRBJ1-2; the D is unclear. The CDR3 loop spans 13 amino acids. Deletions cut 2 bases from V and 2 bases from J, with 6 bases between. From germline, CDR1 is MNHEY and CDR2 SVGAGI. The chain's CDR3 is CASSYDENYGYTF. The CDR3 DNA follows: TGTGCCAGCAGTTACGACGAGAACTATGGCTACACCTTC.

V usage is TRBV4-1 and J usage is TRBJ2-1; 9 nucleotides line up with TRBD1. Looked up from germline, CDR1 is MGHRA and CDR2 is YSYEKL. The CDR3 sequence is 19 residues long. The V segment lost 3 bases and the J segment 0 bases; nucleotides outside the gene matches: 12. The CDR3 loop is CASSHSGQGVRSSYNEQFF. DNA of the CDR3: TGCGCCAGCAGCCATTCGGGACAGGGTGTTCGAAGCTCCTACAATGAGCAGTTCTTC.